The present T cell receptor beta chain was sequenced within a study of T cell responses to AZD1222 COVID-19 vaccine. About this clone itself: What it binds is not known.

The repertoire was sequenced with immunoSEQ multiplex PCR; TCRdb's copy has only in-frame clones and lacks some. The sample holds more than 100,000 clones, 92% seen once. Study-level points and caveats: Spike regions recognized by vaccine-associated CD4 TCRs spanned the protein, led by 160-218 and 743-854. There were mostly white British donors and more females than males, and clonal diversity was possibly underestimated.

V was shortened by 6 bases and J by 5 bases, with 21 bases between the two germline ends. Germline values: CDR1 SGHTA, CDR2 FQGNSA. The CDR3 runs 16 residues. The TCR was taken from an adult who received the AZD1222 COVID-19 vaccine. This chain joins TRBV7-2 and TRBJ2-3, with D tentatively TRBD1 (6 bases). The material was peripheral blood, obtained 28 days after the second AZD1222 dose. The CDR3 bases are TGTGCCAGCAGTAAAACACCGCGGACAGAGGGAGATACGCAGTATTTT. As protein: CASSKTPRTEGDTQYF. The entire variable domain, with the rest obtained from reference TRBV7-2 and TRBJ2-3, is as follows: GAGVSQSPSNKVTEKGKDVELRCDPISGHTALYWYRQSLGQGLEFLIYFQGNSAPDKSGLPSDRFSAERTGGSVSTLTIQRTQQEDSAVYLCASSKTPRTEGDTQYFGPGTRLTVL.